One sample yielded the 12 T cell receptor beta chains listed below, sequenced in a study of cytomegalovirus exposure and HLA in healthy donors. Sequencing was performed with immunoSEQ multiplex PCR; in TCRdb, only in-frame clones are kept and a portion is missing. The table shows some 130,000 clones, with nearly 90% occurring only once. Sequences were obtained from PBMCs. These receptors all stem from a woman under 30 in good health and CMV-seronegative.

The table lists this clone with a few counts. CDR3 region: CASSYPDRGDGYTF. The CDR3 DNA reads TGTGCCAGCAGTTACCCGGACAGGGGAGATGGCTACACCTTC. The V gene is TRBV6-6, the J gene TRBJ1-2; TRBD1 matches 9 bases. The V and J ends lost 2 bases and 6 bases, in that order; junction bases with no gene match: 4. CDR1 and CDR2 (germline): MNHNY, SVGAGI (reference sequence). CDR3 length equals 14 residues.

The CDR3 bases are TGTGCCAGCAGCACGACCGGGACAGGGGGATACGAGCAGTACTTC. It translates to CASSTTGTGGYEQYF. The chain carries TRBV6-1 and TRBJ2-7, with TRBD1 matching over 11 bases. Trimming at V came to 6 bases and at J to 4 bases, leaving 8 bases not matched to a gene. Germline CDR1 MNHNS, CDR2 SASEGT. The CDR3 is 15 residues long.

The table lists this clone with a count of one. The chain couples TRBV29-1 to TRBJ2-5, with D perhaps matching TRBD1 (6 bases). V dropped 5 bases and J dropped 2 bases, with 18 bases sitting between them. Germline CDR1 SQVTM, CDR2 ANQGSEA. This CDR3 has 15 amino acids. This chain's CDR3 is CSVTDSHRNQETQYF. As DNA, the CDR3 is TGCAGCGTTACGGACAGTCATAGAAATCAAGAGACCCAGTACTTC.

The V and J genes are TRBV5-4 and TRBJ2-2; the match to TRBD2 covers 10 bases. The germline V gene encodes CDR1 SGHNT and CDR2 YYREEE (reference sequence). This CDR3 is 17 amino acids long. V lost 3 bases to trimming and J lost 4 bases; unmatched junction nucleotides: 9. The CDR3 region has the DNA TGTGCCAGCAGCTGGACTAGCGGACGAGTGGGCACCGGGGAGCTGTTTTTT. Translated, it gives CASSWTSGRVGTGELFF.

This clone was seen more than once but under ten times. The chain links TRBV5-4 to TRBJ1-2; a possible D gene is TRBD1 (6 bases). CDR1 is SGHNT, CDR2 YYREEE, per germline (reference sequence). Between the trimmed V and J ends, which lost 4 bases and 7 bases, there was a span of 23 bases. The CDR3 is 16 amino acids. In nucleotides, the CDR3 is TGTGCCAGCAGCGCCGGAACGTCAGGGAGGGGGGGTGGCTACACCTTC. Protein: CASSAGTSGRGGGYTF.

The chain carries TRBV10-3 and TRBJ2-7; 11 nucleotides align to TRBD1. The junction had 5 bases not matched to a gene; V was cut back by 3 bases and J by 10 bases. Germline loops: CDR1 ENHRY, CDR2 SYGVKD. CDR3 length: 13 amino acids. The CDR3 DNA is TGTGCCATCAGTGACCGGACAGGGGGCGACCAGTACTTC. Encoded protein: CAISDRTGGDQYF.

The V and J genes are TRBV5-8 and TRBJ1-2; TRBD1 aligns across 7 bases. The CDR3 covers 15 residues. Germline CDR1 and CDR2: SGHTS and YDEGEE. Trimming at V came to 6 bases and at J to 2 bases, leaving 10 bases not matched to a gene. As DNA, the CDR3 is TGTGCCAGCACCGTGTCCGGGACAGTCAACTATGGCTACACCTTC. It translates to CASTVSGTVNYGYTF.

The V call is TRBV2, the J call TRBJ1-4; TRBD1 aligns across 11 bases. Losses at the gene ends were 5 bases for V and 6 bases for J; bases not matched to a gene: 2. CDR1 and CDR2 (germline): SNHLY, FYNNEI. There are 14 residues in the CDR3. CDR3 protein: CASSRDRGDEKLFF. CDR3 bases: TGTGCCAGCAGTCGGGACAGGGGGGATGAAAAACTGTTTTTT.

This rearrangement joins TRBV6-1 to TRBJ1-5; D may be TRBD1 (5 bases). Germline CDR1 reads MNHNS; CDR2 reads SASEGT. V lost 6 bases and J 4 bases, leaving 16 bases between the germline ends. The CDR3 contains 15 residues. This CDR3 is CASRGGTGLNQPQHF. In DNA, the CDR3 is TGTGCCAGCAGAGGCGGGACCGGCCTAAATCAGCCCCAGCATTTT.

The J gene is TRBJ1-2, the V gene TRBV5-8, with 8 nucleotides matching TRBD1. CDR1 SGHTS and CDR2 YDEGEE come from the germline V gene. This CDR3 comprises 13 residues. J was trimmed by 8 bases and V by 4 bases; bases with no gene match: 7. The CDR3 DNA reads TGTGCCAGCAGCATGGACAGGGTGGAGGGCTACACCTTC. Translation: CASSMDRVEGYTF.

This clone came up a few times. The CDR3 sequence: CASSAGTWTYEQYF. In DNA form, the CDR3 reads TGTGCCTCGTCAGCCGGGACTTGGACCTACGAGCAGTACTTC. The J gene is TRBJ2-7, the V gene TRBV7-2; the D gene is possibly TRBD2 (6 bases). The CDR3 runs 14 residues. Germline values: CDR1 SGHTA, CDR2 FQGNSA. V gave up 11 bases and J gave up 2 bases, with 19 bases separating them.

This sequence joins TRBV9 and TRBJ2-4; D unclear. V was clipped by 2 bases and J by 5 bases, with 8 bases between them. There are 13 residues in the CDR3. Germline CDR1 and CDR2: SGDLS and YYNGEE. CDR3 region: CASSVDGENIQYF. The CDR3 region has the DNA TGTGCCAGCAGCGTCGACGGAGAAAACATTCAGTACTTC.